Reported below is one TCR beta chain. The antigen is unknown. The data originate from a study of PD-1 blockade in classical Hodgkin lymphoma. Every patient had relapsed following autologous stem cell transplantation, and cohorts differed in brentuximab vedotin exposure. Best outcomes ranged across complete response, partial response and progressive disease. TCRdb's copy holds only in-frame clones and misses some; the assay was immunoSEQ multiplex PCR. The sample has over 20,000 clones; approximately 84% are singletons. The study's findings and limits: A significant rise in TCR diversity was seen by C4D1 for CD4+ cells but not for CD8+ cells.

The V segment lost 5 bases and the J segment 0 bases; nucleotides outside the gene matches: 7. From germline, CDR1 is PRHDT and CDR2 FYEKMQ (reference sequence). This CDR3 has 17 residues. The V and J genes are TRBV13 and TRBJ2-2; TRBD1 aligns across 9 bases. Sequenced here: peripheral blood mononuclear cells (PBMCs), sampled at baseline. The clonotype originates from a human donor with classical Hodgkin lymphoma. CDR3 DNA sequence: TGTGCCAGCAGCGCGCGGACAGGGGTCTCGAACACCGGGGAGCTGTTTTTT. Translating it yields CASSARTGVSNTGELFF.